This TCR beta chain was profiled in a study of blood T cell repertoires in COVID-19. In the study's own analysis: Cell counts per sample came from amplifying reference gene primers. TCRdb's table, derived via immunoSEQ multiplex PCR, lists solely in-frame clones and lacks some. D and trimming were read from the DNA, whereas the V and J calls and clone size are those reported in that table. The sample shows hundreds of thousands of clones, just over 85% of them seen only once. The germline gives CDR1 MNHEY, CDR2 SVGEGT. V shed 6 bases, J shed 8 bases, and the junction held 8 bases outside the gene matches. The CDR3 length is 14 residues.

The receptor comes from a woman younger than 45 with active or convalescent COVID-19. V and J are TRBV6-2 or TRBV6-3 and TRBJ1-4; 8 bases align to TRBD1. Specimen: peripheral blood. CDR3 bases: TGTGCCAGCAGCCCGCAGGGGGCAAGAGAAAAACTGTTTTTT. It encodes CASSPQGAREKLFF.